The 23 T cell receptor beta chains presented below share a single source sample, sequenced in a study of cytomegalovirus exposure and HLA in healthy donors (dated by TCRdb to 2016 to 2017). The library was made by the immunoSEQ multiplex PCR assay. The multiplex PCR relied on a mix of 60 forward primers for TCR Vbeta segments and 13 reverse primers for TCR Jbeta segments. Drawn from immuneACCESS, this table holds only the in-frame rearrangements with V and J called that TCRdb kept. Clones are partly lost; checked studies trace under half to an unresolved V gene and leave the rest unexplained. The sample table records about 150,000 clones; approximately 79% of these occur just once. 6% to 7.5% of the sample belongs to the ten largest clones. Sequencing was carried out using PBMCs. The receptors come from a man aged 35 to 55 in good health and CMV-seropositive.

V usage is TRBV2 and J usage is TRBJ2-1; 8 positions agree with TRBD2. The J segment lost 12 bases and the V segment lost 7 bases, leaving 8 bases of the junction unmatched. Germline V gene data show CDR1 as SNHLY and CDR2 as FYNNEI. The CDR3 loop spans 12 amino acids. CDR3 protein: CASILTGGRQFF. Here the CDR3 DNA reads TGTGCCAGCATCCTTACGGGGGGGAGGCAGTTCTTC.

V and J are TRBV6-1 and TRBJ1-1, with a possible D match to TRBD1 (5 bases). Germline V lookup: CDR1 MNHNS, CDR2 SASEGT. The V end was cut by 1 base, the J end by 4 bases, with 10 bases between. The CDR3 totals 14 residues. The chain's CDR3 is CASSEGVGVTEAFF. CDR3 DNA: TGTGCCAGCAGTGAAGGCGTAGGGGTCACTGAAGCTTTCTTT.

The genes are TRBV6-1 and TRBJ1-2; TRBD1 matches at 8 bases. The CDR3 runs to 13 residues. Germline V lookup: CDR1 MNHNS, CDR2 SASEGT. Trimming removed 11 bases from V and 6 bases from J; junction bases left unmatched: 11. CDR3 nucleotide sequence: TGTGCCGTCCATTTCCAGGGGGCAGATGGCTACACCTTC. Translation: CAVHFQGADGYTF.

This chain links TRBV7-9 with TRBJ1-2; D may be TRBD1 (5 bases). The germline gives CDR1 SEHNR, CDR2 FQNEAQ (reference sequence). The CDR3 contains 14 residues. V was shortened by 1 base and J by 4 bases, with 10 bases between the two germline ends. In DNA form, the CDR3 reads TGTGCCAGCAGCTTAGGGCAGGGCTCCTATGGCTACACCTTC. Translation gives CASSLGQGSYGYTF.

The CDR3 nucleotides read TGTGCCACCAGCAGTTTGGGGGCGCCGACTAATGAAAAACTGTTTTTT. Its translation: CATSSLGAPTNEKLFF. V is TRBV15 and J is TRBJ1-4; TRBD1 is a possible D gene (6 bases). The CDR3 is 16 amino acids. From germline, CDR1 is LNHNV and CDR2 YYDKDF (reference sequence). Trimming took 3 bases from V and 2 from J, leaving 13 bases between them.

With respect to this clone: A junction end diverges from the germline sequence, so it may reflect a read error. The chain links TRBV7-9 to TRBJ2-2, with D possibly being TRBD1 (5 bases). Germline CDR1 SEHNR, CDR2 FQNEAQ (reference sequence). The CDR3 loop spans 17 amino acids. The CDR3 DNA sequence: TGTTCCAGCAGCTTAAACCGACAGATCTCGCTCACCGGGGAGCTGTTTTTT. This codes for CSSSLNRQISLTGELFF.

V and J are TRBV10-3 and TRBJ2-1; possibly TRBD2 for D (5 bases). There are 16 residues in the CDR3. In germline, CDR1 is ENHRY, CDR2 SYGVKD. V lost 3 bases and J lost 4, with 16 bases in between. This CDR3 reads CAISDSGYRGYNEQFF. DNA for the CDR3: TGTGCCATCAGTGATTCAGGATATCGGGGATACAATGAGCAGTTCTTC.

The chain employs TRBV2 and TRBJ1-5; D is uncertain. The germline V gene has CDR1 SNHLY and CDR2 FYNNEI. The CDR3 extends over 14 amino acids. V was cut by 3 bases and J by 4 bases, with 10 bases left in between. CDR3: CASSERSPNQPQHF. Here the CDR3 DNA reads TGTGCCAGCAGTGAGAGGAGCCCGAATCAGCCCCAGCATTTT.

The CDR3 DNA reads as TGTGCCAGCAGCCCCGGGGGGGGGCTTGGAGATACGCAGTATTTT. It codes for CASSPGGGLGDTQYF. This chain connects TRBV7-9 to TRBJ2-3; the match to TRBD2 covers 8 bases. Germline V gene lookup returns CDR1 SEHNR and CDR2 FQNEAQ (reference sequence). The CDR3 spans 15 residues. Trimming at V came to 5 bases and at J to 5 bases, leaving 9 bases not matched to a gene.

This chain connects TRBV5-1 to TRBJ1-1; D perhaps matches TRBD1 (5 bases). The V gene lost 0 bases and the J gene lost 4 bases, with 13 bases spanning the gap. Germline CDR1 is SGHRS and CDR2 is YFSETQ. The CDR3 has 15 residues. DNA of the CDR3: TGCGCCAGCAGCTTGGTTGGGGGGACCACCACTGAAGCTTTCTTT. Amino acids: CASSLVGGTTTEAFF.

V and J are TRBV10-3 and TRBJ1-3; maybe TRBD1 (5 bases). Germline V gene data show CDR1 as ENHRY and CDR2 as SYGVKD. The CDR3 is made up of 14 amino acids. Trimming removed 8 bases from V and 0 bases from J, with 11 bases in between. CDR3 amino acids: CAILGEASGNTIYF. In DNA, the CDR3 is TGTGCCATCCTAGGGGAGGCCTCTGGAAACACCATATATTTT.

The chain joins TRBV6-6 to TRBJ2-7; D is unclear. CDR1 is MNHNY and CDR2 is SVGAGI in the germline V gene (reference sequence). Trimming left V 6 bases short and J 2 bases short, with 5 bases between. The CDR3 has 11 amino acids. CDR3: CASSPTYEQYF. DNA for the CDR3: TGTGCCAGCAGCCCTACCTACGAGCAGTACTTC.

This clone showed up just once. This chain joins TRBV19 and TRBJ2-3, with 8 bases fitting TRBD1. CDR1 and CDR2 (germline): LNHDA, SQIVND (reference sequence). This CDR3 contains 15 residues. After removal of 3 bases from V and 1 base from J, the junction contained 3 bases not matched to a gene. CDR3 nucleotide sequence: TGTGCCAGTAGTATGGGGGGACAGGGCACAGATACGCAGTATTTT. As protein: CASSMGGQGTDTQYF.

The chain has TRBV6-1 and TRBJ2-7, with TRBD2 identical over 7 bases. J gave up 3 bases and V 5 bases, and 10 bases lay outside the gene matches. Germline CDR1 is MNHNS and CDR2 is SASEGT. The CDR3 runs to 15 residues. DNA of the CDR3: TGTGCCAGCAGTCCTGGGGGAGGGGCCGGCTACGAGCAGTACTTC. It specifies CASSPGGGAGYEQYF.

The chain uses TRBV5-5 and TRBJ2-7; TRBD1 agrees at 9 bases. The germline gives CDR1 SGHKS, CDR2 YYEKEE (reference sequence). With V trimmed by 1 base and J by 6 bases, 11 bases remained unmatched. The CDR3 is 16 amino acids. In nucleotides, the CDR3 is TGTGCCAGCAGCTTGACCTCGGACAGGGGAAGGGGCGAGCAGTACTTC. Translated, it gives CASSLTSDRGRGEQYF. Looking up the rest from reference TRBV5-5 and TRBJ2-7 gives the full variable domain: DAGVTQSPTHLIKTRGQQVTLRCSPISGHKSVSWYQQVLGQGPQFIFQYYEKEERGRGNFPDRFSARQFPNYSSELNVNALLLGDSALYLCASSLTSDRGRGEQYFGPGTRLTVT.

The DNA for the CDR3 is TGCGCCAGCAGCCCGGGGGGGGGACTGAACACTGAAGCTTTCTTT. Translated, it gives CASSPGGGLNTEAFF. The chain recombines TRBV5-1 with TRBJ1-1; perhaps TRBD1 as D (5 bases). The CDR3 is 15 amino acids. V lost 4 bases to trimming and J lost 0 bases, with 13 bases between them. CDR1 is SGHRS, CDR2 YFSETQ, per germline.

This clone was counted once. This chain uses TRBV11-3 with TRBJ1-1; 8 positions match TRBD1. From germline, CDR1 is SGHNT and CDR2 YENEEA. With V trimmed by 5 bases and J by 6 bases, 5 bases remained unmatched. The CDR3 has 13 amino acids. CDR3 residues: CASSVSGGPEAFF. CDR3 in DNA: TGTGCCAGCAGCGTATCAGGGGGCCCTGAAGCTTTCTTT.

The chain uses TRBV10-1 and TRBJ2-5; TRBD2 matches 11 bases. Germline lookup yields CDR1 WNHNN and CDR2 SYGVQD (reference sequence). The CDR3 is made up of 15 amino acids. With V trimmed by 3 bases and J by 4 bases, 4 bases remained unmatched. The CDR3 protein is CASSDLAGGIETQYF. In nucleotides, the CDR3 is TGCGCCAGCAGTGATCTAGCGGGAGGCATAGAGACCCAGTACTTC.

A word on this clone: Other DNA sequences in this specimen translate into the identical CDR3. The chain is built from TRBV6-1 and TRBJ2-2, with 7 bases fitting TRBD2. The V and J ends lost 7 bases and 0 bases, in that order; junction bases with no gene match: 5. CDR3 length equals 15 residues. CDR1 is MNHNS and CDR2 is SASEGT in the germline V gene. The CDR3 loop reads CASNRLAANTGELFF. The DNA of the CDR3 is TGTGCCAGCAACAGGCTAGCGGCGAACACCGGGGAGCTGTTTTTT.

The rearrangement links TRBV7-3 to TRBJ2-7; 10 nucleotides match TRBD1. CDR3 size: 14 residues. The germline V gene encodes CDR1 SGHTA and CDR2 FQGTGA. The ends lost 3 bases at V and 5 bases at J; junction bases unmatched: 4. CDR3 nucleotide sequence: TGTGCCAGCAGCTTGACAGGGGGCGAAGACGAGCAGTACTTC. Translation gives CASSLTGGEDEQYF.

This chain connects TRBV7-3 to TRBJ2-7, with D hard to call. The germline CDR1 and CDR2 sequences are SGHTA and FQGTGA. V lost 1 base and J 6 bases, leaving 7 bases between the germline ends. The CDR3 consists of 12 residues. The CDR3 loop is CASSLKPSEQYF. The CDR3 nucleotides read TGTGCCAGCAGCTTAAAGCCATCCGAGCAGTACTTC.

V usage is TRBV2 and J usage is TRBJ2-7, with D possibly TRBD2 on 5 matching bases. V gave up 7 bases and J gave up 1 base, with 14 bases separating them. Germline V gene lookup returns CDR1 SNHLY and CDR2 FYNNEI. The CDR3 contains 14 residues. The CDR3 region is CASTPSPGSYEQYF. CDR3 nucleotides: TGTGCCAGCACCCCTAGCCCGGGTTCCTACGAGCAGTACTTC.

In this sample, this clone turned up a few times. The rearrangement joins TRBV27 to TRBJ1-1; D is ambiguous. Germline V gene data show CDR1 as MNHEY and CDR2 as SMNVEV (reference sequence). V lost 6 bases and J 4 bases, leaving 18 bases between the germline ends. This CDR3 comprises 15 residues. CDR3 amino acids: CASSLKRVLGTEAFF. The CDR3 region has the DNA TGTGCCAGCAGCCTAAAGCGGGTTCTGGGCACTGAAGCTTTCTTT.